A selection of T cell receptor beta chains follows, all from one sample in a study of T cells after yellow fever vaccination. MiXCR, applied by TCRdb to the 5' RACE reads, yields one record per CDR3 protein. The data show 300,000 or so distinct CDR3 sequences, approximately 8% seen once. The starting material was CD4+ T cells sorted from PBMCs, obtained 5 days after the yellow fever booster vaccination. These TCRs come from a man aged 18 to 35 who received the YFV17D yellow fever vaccine. Each CDR3 is given with its conserved first and last residue. The D gene is left open where the match is weak. A row's size may be missing; if present it is once, few, many or a size class.

clone_size,v_call,d_call,j_call,cdr3_length,cdr3_nt,cdr3_aa
many,TRBV6-5,NA,TRBJ2-1,15,TGTGCCAGCAGTTACCGGGGGACCACGGGGAATGAGCAGTTCTTC,CASSYRGTTGNEQFF
many,TRBV5-1,NA,TRBJ2-5,13,TGCGCCAGCAGCTTTCCCGGGCAGGGGACCCAGTACTTC,CASSFPGQGTQYF
many,TRBV12-3/TRBV12-4,NA,TRBJ1-2,14,TGTGCCAGCAGTCTCCGGGTCGGGATGAATGGCTACACCTTC,CASSLRVGMNGYTF
NA,TRBV6-5,TRBD1,TRBJ1-2,13,TGTGCCAGCAGAACCGGGACAGGGAATGGCTACACCTTC,CASRTGTGNGYTF
few,TRBV11-2,NA,TRBJ1-1,16,TGTGCCAGCAGCTTTGGAGCGGGCGGATTGAACACTGAAGCTTTCTTT,CASSFGAGGLNTEAFF
NA,TRBV18,NA,TRBJ1-6,15,TGTGCCAGCTCTCAAACGGGAGCCGCGGATTCACCCCTCCACTTT,CASSQTGAADSPLHF
NA,TRBV5-5,NA,TRBJ2-1,16,TGTGCCAGCAGCTCTGGCTTAGCGAGCTCCTACAATGAGCAGTTCTTC,CASSSGLASSYNEQFF
NA,TRBV5-1,NA,TRBJ2-5,14,TGCGCCAGCAGCTTTAGGGCGGATCAAGAGACCCAGTACTTC,CASSFRADQETQYF
many,TRBV6-2/TRBV6-3,NA,TRBJ1-2,13,TGTGCCAGCAGCCCGACGACTTACAATGGCTACACCTTC,CASSPTTYNGYTF
NA,TRBV9,NA,TRBJ1-5,15,TGTGCCAGCAGCGTGACTGGGGGTAGCAATCAGCCCCAGCATTTT,CASSVTGGSNQPQHF
many,TRBV20-1,NA,TRBJ1-1,11,TGCAGTGCTCCTTTGAACACTGAAGCTTTCTTT,CSAPLNTEAFF
few,TRBV20-1,NA,TRBJ2-3,12,TGCAGTGCTAGACTTGTGGCAGATACGCAGTATTTT,CSARLVADTQYF
few,TRBV5-1,TRBD2,TRBJ2-1,13,TGCGCCAGCAGCTTGGGGGAGGGGAATGAGCAGTTCTTC,CASSLGEGNEQFF
NA,TRBV20-1,TRBD1,TRBJ2-3,17,TGCAGTGCTAGGGTCTCTACAGGGGGAACTAGCACAGATACGCAGTATTTT,CSARVSTGGTSTDTQYF
few,TRBV6-1,TRBD2,TRBJ2-1,13,TGTGCCTCCAAAGTCAGCGGGGGGCTCGAGCAGTTCTTC,CASKVSGGLEQFF
many,TRBV28,NA,TRBJ2-6,16,TGTGCCAGCGGTGGACAGCCGTTTTCTGGGGCCAACGTCCTGACTTTC,CASGGQPFSGANVLTF
NA,TRBV4-3,NA,TRBJ1-1,16,TGCGCCAGCAGCCAAGCTCCCCAAGGAGGGAACACTGAAGCTTTCTTT,CASSQAPQGGNTEAFF
many,TRBV27,TRBD1,TRBJ2-5,13,TGTGCCAGCAGTACCAGGGGGCGGGAGACCCAGTACTTC,CASSTRGRETQYF
few,TRBV5-4,NA,TRBJ2-5,14,TGTGCCAGCAGCCCGAAGCTTCGTGGGGAGACCCAGTACTTC,CASSPKLRGETQYF
few,TRBV7-2,NA,TRBJ1-4,12,TGTGCCAGCTCACAGCCGAATGAAAAGCTGTTTTTT,CASSQPNEKLFF
many,TRBV5-1,NA,TRBJ2-5,15,TGCGCCAGCAGCCGAACCAGGGTAGAGGTAGAGACCCAGTACTTC,CASSRTRVEVETQYF
few,TRBV4-3,NA,TRBJ2-2,14,TGCGCCAGCAGGAATGAGCTGAACACCGGGGAGCTGTTTTTT,CASRNELNTGELFF
few,TRBV6-6,NA,TRBJ2-3,14,TGTGCCAGCTTGACAGGCCGAAACACAGATACGCAGTATTTT,CASLTGRNTDTQYF
few,TRBV24-1,NA,TRBJ2-2,13,TGTGCCACCAGCCTCAGGGAGCCCGGGGAGCTGTTTTTT,CATSLREPGELFF
few,TRBV6-5,TRBD1,TRBJ2-6,15,TGTGCCAGCAGTAGGGACAGGCTTGGGGCCAACGTCCTGACTTTC,CASSRDRLGANVLTF
few,TRBV27,TRBD1,TRBJ2-1,15,TGTGCCAGCAGCCAGACAGGGGGCCCTTACAATGAGCAGTTCTTC,CASSQTGGPYNEQFF
few,TRBV6-6,NA,TRBJ1-3,15,TGTGCCAGCACCGAAGGAGGCTTTGTCGAGGACACCATATATTTT,CASTEGGFVEDTIYF
NA,TRBV28,TRBD2,TRBJ2-5,16,TGTGCCAGCAGTTTATTGCGGGGGGAAATCCAAGAGACCCAGTACTTC,CASSLLRGEIQETQYF
few,TRBV28,NA,TRBJ1-4,15,TGTGCCAGCAGAACTTCCGGGTCGACTAATGAAAAACTGTTTTTT,CASRTSGSTNEKLFF
few,TRBV6-5,NA,TRBJ2-2,12,TGTGCCATTTCGGGGTTCACCGGGGAGCTGTTTTTT,CAISGFTGELFF
many,TRBV6-1,NA,TRBJ1-1,14,TGTGCCAGCAGTGAAGGAGGGATGAACACTGAAGCTTTCTTT,CASSEGGMNTEAFF
few,TRBV7-2,NA,TRBJ2-3,12,TGTGCCAGCAGCTTTATCACAGATACGCAGTATTTT,CASSFITDTQYF
few,TRBV14,NA,TRBJ2-3,11,TGTGCCAGCAGCCAAGCGTATACGCAGTATTTT,CASSQAYTQYF
few,TRBV5-1,TRBD2,TRBJ2-3,13,TGCGCCAGCAAACGGGGGGTCACAGATACGCAGTATTTT,CASKRGVTDTQYF
NA,TRBV5-1,NA,TRBJ1-1,17,TGCGCCAGCAGCTTGTTGGGCCAGGGGAGGGGTAACACTGAAGCTTTCTTT,CASSLLGQGRGNTEAFF
NA,TRBV18,TRBD2,TRBJ2-1,18,TGTGCCAGCTCACCGCTCGGGACTAGCGGGGGGGCCCACAATGAGCAGTTCTTC,CASSPLGTSGGAHNEQFF
many,TRBV12-3/TRBV12-4,NA,TRBJ2-5,14,TGTGCCAGCAGTTTAGCGGCAGCTCAAGAGACCCAGTACTTC,CASSLAAAQETQYF
few,TRBV6-5,TRBD2,TRBJ2-3,16,TGTGCCAGCAGTTACTCCGGCGGGGGGGCCCAAGATACGCAGTATTTT,CASSYSGGGAQDTQYF
many,TRBV4-2,NA,TRBJ2-2,11,TGTGCCAGCAGCCGGAATGAGGAGCTGTTTTTT,CASSRNEELFF
many,TRBV9,NA,TRBJ1-1,16,TGTGCCAGCAGCGTAGGAGTTGGACAGACAGACACTGAAGCTTTCTTT,CASSVGVGQTDTEAFF
NA,TRBV7-2,NA,TRBJ1-1,15,TGTGCCAGCAGCATCCAGGGGATATTGAACACTGAAGCTTTCTTT,CASSIQGILNTEAFF
few,TRBV4-3,NA,TRBJ1-5,17,TGCGCCAGCAGCCAAGATCTTCCGGGCCTCGGCAATCAGCCCCAGCATTTT,CASSQDLPGLGNQPQHF
few,TRBV7-3,NA,TRBJ2-1,15,TGTGCCAGCAGCCCGACCGGGACGGCCCGCAATGAGCAGTTCTTC,CASSPTGTARNEQFF
few,TRBV24-1,NA,TRBJ2-5,13,TGTGCCACCAGTGACCCACCGCTAGAGACCCAGTACTTC,CATSDPPLETQYF
few,TRBV7-9,NA,TRBJ1-1,15,TGTGCCAGCAGCTCACAGGGTATAGCGAACACTGAAGCTTTCTTT,CASSSQGIANTEAFF
NA,TRBV12-3/TRBV12-4,TRBD1,TRBJ2-5,16,TGTGCCAGCAGTAAAACAGCTTGGGACAGGAAAGAGACCCAGTACTTC,CASSKTAWDRKETQYF
few,TRBV25-1,NA,TRBJ2-4,16,TGTGCCAGCAGTGCTTCCGGGGCCTTAGCCAAAAACATTCAGTACTTC,CASSASGALAKNIQYF
few,TRBV7-2,NA,TRBJ2-5,14,TGTGCCAGCAGCTTCTCGGGGGGCCTAAAGACCCAGTACTTC,CASSFSGGLKTQYF
NA,TRBV4-2,NA,TRBJ1-2,14,TGTGCCAGCAGCCCGGAGGTGGGGAGTCATGGCTACACCTTC,CASSPEVGSHGYTF
many,TRBV4-1,NA,TRBJ1-2,15,TGCGCCAGCAACTCAGGGATTTATTCTAACTATGGCTACACCTTC,CASNSGIYSNYGYTF
few,TRBV20-1,TRBD2,TRBJ2-1,12,TGCAGTGTTGGGGGAGGGCGGATTGAGCAGTTCTTC,CSVGGGRIEQFF
few,TRBV6-5,NA,TRBJ1-4,13,TGTGCCAGCAGACCCCCGTTGGGGGAAAAACTGTTTTTT,CASRPPLGEKLFF